This T cell receptor beta chain emerged from a study of STAT5B mutations in CD4+ large granular lymphocyte leukemia. Study-wide points: Data were not HLA-matched across samples. Patient CD4-sorted repertoires looked more clonal than healthy CD4+ repertoires, even without putative leukemic clones.

Sequenced by immunoSEQ multiplex PCR; TCRdb stores in-frame clones only, minus some. The sample includes 25,000 to 30,000 clones, 65% to 85% seen only once; the top ten take approximately 1.1%. This CDR3 contains 13 residues. Germline V gene data show CDR1 as KGHSH and CDR2 as LQKENI. The V segment lost 4 bases and the J segment 5 bases; nucleotides outside the gene matches: 0. This clone was observed a few times. Its antigen is not identified. This TCR was sampled from a human donor in good health. The specimen sequenced was CD4+ T cells from blood buffy coats. V and J are TRBV18 and TRBJ1-1; 11 bases line up with TRBD1. The CDR3 loop reads CASSRDRGTEAFF. The CDR3 DNA reads as TGTGCCAGCTCACGGGACAGGGGGACTGAAGCTTTCTTT.